The source of this TCR beta chain is a study of cytomegalovirus exposure and HLA in healthy donors. CDR3 size: 14 residues. Trimming took off 0 bases at V and 5 bases at J, with 9 bases between the two ends. Per the germline V gene, CDR1 is SGHRS and CDR2 is YFSETQ. A multiplex PCR was run with 60 Vbeta primers and 13 Jbeta primers. Profiling relied on immunoSEQ multiplex PCR, and the TCRdb table lists in-frame clones only, not all of them. Among under 200,000 clones listed, roughly four fifths were seen once. The TCR comes from a man between 18 and 29 years old in good health and CMV-seronegative. The source material was PBMCs. V and J are TRBV5-1 and TRBJ2-1; no firm D call. For the CDR3, the DNA is TGCGCCAGCAGCTTGGCCGACTGGAACAATGAGCAGTTCTTC. Translated, it gives CASSLADWNNEQFF.